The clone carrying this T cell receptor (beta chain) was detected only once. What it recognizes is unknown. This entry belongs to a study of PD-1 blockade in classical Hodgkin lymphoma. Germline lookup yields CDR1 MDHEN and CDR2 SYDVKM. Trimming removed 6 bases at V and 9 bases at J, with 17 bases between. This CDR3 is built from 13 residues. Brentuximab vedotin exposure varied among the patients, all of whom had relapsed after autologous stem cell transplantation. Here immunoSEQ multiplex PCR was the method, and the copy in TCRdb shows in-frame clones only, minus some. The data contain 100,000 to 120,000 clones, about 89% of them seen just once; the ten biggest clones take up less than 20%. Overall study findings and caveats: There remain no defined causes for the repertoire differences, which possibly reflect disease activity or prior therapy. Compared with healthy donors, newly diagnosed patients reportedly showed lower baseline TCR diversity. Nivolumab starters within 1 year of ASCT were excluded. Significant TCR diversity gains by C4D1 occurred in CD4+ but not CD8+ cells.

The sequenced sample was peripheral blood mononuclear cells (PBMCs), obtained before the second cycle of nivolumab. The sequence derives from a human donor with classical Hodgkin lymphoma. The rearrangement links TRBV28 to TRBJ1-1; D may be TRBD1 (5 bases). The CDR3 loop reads CASSTRQILKAFF. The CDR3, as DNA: TGTGCCAGCAGCACCCGACAGATTCTTAAAGCTTTCTTT.